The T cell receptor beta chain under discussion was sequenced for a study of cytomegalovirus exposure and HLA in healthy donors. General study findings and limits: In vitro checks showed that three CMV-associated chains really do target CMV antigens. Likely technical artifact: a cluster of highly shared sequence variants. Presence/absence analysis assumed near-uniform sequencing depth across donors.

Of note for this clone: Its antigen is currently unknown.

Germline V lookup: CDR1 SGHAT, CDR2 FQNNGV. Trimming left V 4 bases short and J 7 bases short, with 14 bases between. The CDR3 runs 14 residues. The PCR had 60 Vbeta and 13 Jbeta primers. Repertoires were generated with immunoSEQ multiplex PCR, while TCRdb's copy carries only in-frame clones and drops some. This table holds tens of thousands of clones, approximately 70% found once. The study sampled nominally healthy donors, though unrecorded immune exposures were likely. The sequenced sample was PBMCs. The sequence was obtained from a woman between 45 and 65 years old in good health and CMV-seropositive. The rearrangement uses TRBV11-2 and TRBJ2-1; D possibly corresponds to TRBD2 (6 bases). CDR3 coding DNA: TGTGCCAGCAGCTCCCGACTAGGGCGGAATGAGCAGTTCTTC. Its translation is CASSSRLGRNEQFF.